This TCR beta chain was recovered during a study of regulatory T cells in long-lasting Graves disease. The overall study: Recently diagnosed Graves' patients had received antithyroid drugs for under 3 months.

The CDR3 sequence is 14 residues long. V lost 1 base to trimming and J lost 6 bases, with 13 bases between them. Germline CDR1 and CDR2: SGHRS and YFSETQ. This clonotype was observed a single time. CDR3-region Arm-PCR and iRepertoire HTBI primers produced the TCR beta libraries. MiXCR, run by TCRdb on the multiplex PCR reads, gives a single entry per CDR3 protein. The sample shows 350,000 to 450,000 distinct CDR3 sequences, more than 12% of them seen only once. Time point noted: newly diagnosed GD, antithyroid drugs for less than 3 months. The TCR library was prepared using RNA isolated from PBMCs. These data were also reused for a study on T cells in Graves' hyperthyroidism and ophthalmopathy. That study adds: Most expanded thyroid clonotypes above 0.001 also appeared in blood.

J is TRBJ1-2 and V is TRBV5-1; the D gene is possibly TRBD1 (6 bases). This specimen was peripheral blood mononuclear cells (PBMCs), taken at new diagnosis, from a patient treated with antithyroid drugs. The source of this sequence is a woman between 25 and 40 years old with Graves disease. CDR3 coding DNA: TGCGCCAGCAGCTTGAGAGGGGGTGGTGATGGCTACACCTTC. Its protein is CASSLRGGGDGYTF.